This T cell receptor beta chain appears in the sequencing data of a study of blood T cell repertoires in COVID-19. In the study overall: Researchers got acute and convalescent COVID-19 samples from the United States, Italy and Spain.

Method: immunoSEQ multiplex PCR; TCRdb's copy keeps in-frame clones and lacks some. The data show roughly 170,000 clones, with around 90% seen just once and less than 3% held by the top ten. This sequence was found in a man aged 40-49 years with active or convalescent COVID-19. Sequenced material: peripheral blood.

CDR3 residues: CASSIRPVGLKVRSPLHF. Written as DNA, the CDR3 is TGTGCCAGTAGTATCCGCCCCGTGGGGCTTAAGGTTCGTTCACCCCTCCACTTT. This chain links TRBV19 with TRBJ1-6, with D possibly being TRBD1 (5 bases). V was shortened by 3 bases and J by 9 bases, with 24 bases between the two germline ends. Germline CDR1 is LNHDA and CDR2 is SQIVND (reference sequence). The CDR3 totals 18 residues. Drawing the rest from reference TRBV19 and TRBJ1-6, the complete variable domain is DGGITQSPKYLFRKEGQNVTLSCEQNLNHDAMYWYRQDPGQGLRLIYYSQIVNDFQKGDIAEGYSVSREKKESFPLTVTSAQKNPTAFYLCASSIRPVGLKVRSPLHFGNGTRLTVT.